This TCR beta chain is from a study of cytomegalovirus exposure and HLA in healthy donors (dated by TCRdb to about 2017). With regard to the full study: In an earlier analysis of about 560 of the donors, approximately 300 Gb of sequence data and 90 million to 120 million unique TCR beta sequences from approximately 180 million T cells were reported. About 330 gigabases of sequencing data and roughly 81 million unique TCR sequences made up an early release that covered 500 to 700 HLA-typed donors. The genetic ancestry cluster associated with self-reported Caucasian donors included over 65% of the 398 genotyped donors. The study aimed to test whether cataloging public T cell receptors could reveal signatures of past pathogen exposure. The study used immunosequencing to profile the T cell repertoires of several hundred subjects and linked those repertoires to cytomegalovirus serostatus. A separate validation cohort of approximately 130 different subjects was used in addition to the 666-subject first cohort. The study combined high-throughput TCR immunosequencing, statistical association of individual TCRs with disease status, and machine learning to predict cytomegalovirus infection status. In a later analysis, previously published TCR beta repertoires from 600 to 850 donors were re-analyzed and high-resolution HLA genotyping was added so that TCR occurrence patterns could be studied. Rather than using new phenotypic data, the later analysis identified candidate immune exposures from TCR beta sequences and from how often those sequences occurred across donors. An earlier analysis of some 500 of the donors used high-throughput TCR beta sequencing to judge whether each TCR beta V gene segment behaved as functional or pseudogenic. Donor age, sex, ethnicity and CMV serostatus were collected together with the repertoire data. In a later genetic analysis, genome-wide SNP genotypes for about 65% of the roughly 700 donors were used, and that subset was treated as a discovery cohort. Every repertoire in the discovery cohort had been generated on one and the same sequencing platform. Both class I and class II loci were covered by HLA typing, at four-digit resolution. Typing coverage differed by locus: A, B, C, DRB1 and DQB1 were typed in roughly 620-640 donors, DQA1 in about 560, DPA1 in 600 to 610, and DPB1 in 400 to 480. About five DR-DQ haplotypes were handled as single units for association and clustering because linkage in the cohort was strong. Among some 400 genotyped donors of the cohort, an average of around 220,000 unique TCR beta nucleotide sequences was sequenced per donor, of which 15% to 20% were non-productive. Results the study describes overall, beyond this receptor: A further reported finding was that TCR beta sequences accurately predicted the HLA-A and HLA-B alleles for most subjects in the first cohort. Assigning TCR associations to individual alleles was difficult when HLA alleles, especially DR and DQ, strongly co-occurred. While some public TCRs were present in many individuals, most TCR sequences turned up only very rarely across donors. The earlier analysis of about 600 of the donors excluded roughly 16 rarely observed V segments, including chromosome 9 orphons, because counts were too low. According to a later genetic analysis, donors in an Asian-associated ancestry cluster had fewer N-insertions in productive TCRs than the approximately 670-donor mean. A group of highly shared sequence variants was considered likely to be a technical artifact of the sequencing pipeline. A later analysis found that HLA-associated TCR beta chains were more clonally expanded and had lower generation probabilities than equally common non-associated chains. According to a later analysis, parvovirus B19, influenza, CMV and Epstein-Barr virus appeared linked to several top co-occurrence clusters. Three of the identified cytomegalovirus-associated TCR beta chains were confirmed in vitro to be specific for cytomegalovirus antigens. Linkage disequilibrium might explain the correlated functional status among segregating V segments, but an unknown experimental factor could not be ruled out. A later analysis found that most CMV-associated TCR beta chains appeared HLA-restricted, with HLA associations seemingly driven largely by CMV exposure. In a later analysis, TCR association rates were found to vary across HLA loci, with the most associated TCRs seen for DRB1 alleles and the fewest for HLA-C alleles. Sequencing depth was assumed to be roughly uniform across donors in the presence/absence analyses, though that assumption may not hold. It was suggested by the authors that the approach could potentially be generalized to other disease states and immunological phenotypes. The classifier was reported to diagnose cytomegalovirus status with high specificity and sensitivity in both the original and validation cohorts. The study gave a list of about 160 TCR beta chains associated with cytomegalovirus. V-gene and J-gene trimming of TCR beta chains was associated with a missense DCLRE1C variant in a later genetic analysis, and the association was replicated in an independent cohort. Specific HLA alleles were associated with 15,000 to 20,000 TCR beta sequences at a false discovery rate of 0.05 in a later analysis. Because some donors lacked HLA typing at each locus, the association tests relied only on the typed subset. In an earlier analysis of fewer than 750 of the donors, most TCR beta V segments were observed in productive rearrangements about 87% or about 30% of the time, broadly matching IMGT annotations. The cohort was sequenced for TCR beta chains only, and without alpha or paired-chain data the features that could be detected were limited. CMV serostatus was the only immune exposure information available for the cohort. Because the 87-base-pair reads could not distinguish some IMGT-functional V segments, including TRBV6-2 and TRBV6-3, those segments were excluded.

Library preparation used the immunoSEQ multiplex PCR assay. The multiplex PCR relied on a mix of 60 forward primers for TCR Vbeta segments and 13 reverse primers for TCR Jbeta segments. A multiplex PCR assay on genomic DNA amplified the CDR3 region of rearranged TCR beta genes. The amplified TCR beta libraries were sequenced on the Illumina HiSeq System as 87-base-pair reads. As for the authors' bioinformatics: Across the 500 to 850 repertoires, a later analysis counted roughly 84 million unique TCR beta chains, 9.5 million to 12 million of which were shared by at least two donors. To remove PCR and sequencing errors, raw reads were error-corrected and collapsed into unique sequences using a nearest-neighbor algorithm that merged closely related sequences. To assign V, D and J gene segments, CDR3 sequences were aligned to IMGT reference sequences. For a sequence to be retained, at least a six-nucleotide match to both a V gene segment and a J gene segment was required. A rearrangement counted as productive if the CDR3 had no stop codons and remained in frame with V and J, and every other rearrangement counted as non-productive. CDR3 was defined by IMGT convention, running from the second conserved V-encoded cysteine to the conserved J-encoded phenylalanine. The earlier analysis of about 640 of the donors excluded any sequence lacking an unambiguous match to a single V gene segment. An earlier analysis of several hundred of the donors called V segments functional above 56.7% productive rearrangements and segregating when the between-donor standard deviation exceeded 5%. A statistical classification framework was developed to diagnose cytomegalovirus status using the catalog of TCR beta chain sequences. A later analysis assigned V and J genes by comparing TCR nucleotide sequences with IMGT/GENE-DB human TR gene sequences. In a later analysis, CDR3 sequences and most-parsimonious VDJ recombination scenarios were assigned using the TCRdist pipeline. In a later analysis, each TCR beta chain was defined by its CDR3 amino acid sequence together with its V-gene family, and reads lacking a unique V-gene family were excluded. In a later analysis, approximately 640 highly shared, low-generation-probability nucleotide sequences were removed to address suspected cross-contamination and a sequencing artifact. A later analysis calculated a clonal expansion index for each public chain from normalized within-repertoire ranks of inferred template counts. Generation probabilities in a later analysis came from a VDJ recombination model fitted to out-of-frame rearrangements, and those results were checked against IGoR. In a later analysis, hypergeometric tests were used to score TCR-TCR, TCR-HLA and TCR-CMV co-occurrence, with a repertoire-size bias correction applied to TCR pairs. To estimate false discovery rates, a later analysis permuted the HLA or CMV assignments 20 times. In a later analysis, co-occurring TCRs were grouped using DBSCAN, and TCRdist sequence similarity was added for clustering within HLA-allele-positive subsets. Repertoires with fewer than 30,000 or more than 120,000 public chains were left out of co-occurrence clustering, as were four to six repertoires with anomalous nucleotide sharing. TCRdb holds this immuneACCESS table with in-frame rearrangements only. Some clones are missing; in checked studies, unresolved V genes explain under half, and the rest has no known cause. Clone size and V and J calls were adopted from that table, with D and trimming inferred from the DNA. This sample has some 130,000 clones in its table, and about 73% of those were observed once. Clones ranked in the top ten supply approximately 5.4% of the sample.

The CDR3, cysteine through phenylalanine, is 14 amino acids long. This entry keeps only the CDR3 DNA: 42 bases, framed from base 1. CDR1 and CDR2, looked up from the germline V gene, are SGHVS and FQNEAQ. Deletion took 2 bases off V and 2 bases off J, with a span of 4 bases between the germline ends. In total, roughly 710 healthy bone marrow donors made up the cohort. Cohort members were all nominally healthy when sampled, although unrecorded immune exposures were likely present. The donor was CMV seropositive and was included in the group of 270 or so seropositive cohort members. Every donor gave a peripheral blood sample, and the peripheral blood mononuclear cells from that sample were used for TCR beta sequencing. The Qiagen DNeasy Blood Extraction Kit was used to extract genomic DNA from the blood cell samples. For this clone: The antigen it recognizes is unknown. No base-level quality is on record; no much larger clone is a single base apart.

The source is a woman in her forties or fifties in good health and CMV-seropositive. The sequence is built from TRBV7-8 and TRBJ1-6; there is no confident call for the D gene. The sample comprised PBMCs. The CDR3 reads CASSLLAYNSPLHF. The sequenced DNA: TGTGCCAGCAGCTTACTAGCCTATAATTCACCCCTCCACTTT.